The 3 T cell receptor beta chains below all came from one sample that was sequenced in a study of patients with pleural tuberculosis. MiXCR, applied by TCRdb to the reads, yields one record per CDR3 protein. The repertoire holds around 54,000 distinct CDR3 sequences, with less than 8% as singletons. These receptors came from a human donor with pleural tuberculosis.

There are many counts of this clonotype. One end of the junction is discordant with germline, which a read error may explain. The V and J genes are TRBV27 and TRBJ2-3; 12 bases fit TRBD1. There are 15 residues in the CDR3. Germline values: CDR1 MNHEY, CDR2 SMNVEV (reference sequence). The CDR3 protein is CASSLSGQGADTQYF. CDR3 bases: TGTGCCAGCAGTCTATCGGGACAGGGGGCCGATACGCAGTATTTT.

The chain couples TRBV19 to TRBJ2-1; 11 nucleotides agree with TRBD1. V lost 6 bases, J lost 10 bases, and 8 bases stayed unmatched. The length of the CDR3 is 14 residues. Per germline, CDR1 LNHDA and CDR2 SQIVND (reference sequence). CDR3 DNA: TGTGCCAGTAGAAGGACAGGGGGCCTGGTGGAGCAGTTCTTC. Translating gives CASRRTGGLVEQFF.

This clonotype was detected many times. The chain links TRBV6-2 or TRBV6-3 to TRBJ1-1, with D possibly being TRBD1 (6 bases). V was clipped by 6 bases and J by 0 bases, with 14 bases between them. Germline CDR1 reads MNHEY; CDR2 reads SVGEGT. CDR3 length: 15 residues. DNA for the CDR3: TGTGCCAGCAGCTACGGACAGAACTTGAACACTGAAGCTTTCTTT. It specifies CASSYGQNLNTEAFF.